A selection of T cell receptor beta chains follows, all from one sample in a study of T cells after yellow fever vaccination. Each CDR3 protein is one row after TCRdb ran MiXCR on the 5' RACE reads. The repertoire has 35,000 to 55,000 distinct CDR3 sequences, more than 6% of them found once; the top ten carry 10%. This specimen consisted of PBMCs, either bulk or a sorted T-cell subset (CD4+, CD8+, memory, or dextramer-sorted; not recorded which), obtained 45 days after the yellow fever booster vaccination. The receptors derive from a young man who received the YFV17D yellow fever vaccine. Each CDR3 is given with its conserved first and last residue. The D gene is left open where the match is weak. A row's size may be missing; if present it is once, few, many or a size class.

size	D	V	J	CDR3	DNA
NA	TRBD1	TRBV5-6	TRBJ2-7	CASSRLDRGSEQYF	TGTGCCAGCAGCCGCCTGGACAGGGGATCGGAGCAGTACTTC
many	TRBD1	TRBV15	TRBJ2-2	CATRSGQGEDTGELFF	TGTGCCACCAGAAGCGGACAGGGGGAGGACACCGGGGAGCTGTTTTTT
many	NA	TRBV3-1	TRBJ2-7	CASSPGLRSSYEQYF	TGTGCCAGCAGCCCGGGTCTCCGGAGCTCCTACGAGCAGTACTTC
NA	TRBD2	TRBV11-3	TRBJ2-2	CASSFIAGGSGELFF	TGTGCCAGCAGCTTTATAGCGGGAGGGTCCGGGGAGCTGTTTTTT
NA	NA	TRBV4-2	TRBJ2-7	CASSQGRREQYF	TGTGCCAGCAGCCAAGGGAGGAGGGAGCAGTACTTC
NA	TRBD1	TRBV10-3	TRBJ1-3	CATRGGSGNTIYF	TGTGCCACCCGAGGGGGCTCAGGAAACACCATATATTTT
few	TRBD2	TRBV6-1	TRBJ2-3	CASSSSGRTKRSTDTQYF	TGTGCCAGCAGCTCTAGCGGGAGAACTAAGCGCAGCACAGATACGCAGTATTTT
many	NA	TRBV20-1	TRBJ1-3	CSASPQAGSGNTIYF	TGCAGTGCTAGCCCGCAGGCAGGGTCTGGAAACACCATATATTTT
few	TRBD2	TRBV30	TRBJ2-1	CAWTSGRDYNEQFF	TGTGCCTGGACTAGCGGGAGGGACTACAATGAGCAGTTCTTC
many	NA	TRBV20-1	TRBJ2-5	CSAMTGAEETQYF	TGCAGTGCTATGACAGGAGCCGAAGAGACCCAGTACTTC
NA	NA	TRBV5-4	TRBJ1-5	CASPRGPSPGQPQHF	TGTGCCAGCCCCAGGGGCCCCTCGCCGGGGCAGCCCCAGCATTTT
few	TRBD1	TRBV20-1	TRBJ2-5	CSASPGTGHQETQYF	TGCAGTGCTAGTCCCGGGACAGGTCACCAAGAGACCCAGTACTTC
many	NA	TRBV5-6	TRBJ2-3	CASRFRTSGDTQYF	TGTGCCAGCAGGTTTCGGACCAGCGGGGATACGCAGTATTTT
many	NA	TRBV7-2	TRBJ2-1	CASSFGPGVYNEQFF	TGTGCCAGCAGCTTTGGCCCCGGAGTGTACAATGAGCAGTTCTTC
many	NA	TRBV10-2	TRBJ1-4	CASSRAVYNEKLFF	TGCGCCAGCAGTCGGGCAGTGTATAATGAAAAACTGTTTTTT
few	NA	TRBV14	TRBJ2-1	CASSQPLPGVYNEQFF	TGTGCCAGCAGCCAACCCCTCCCGGGGGTCTACAATGAGCAGTTCTTC
NA	TRBD1	TRBV27	TRBJ1-6	CASSSDRVYYYNSPLHF	TGTGCCAGCAGTTCGGACAGGGTCTACTACTATAATTCACCCCTCCACTTT
NA	NA	TRBV7-2	TRBJ1-5	CASSYTRNQPQHF	TGTGCCAGCAGTTACACAAGGAATCAGCCCCAGCATTTT
many	NA	TRBV5-1	TRBJ2-1	CASSLAPRNEQFF	TGCGCCAGCAGCTTGGCCCCCCGGAATGAGCAGTTCTTC
few	TRBD2	TRBV28	TRBJ2-1	CVTSGRYNEQFF	TGTGTGACTAGCGGGAGATACAATGAGCAGTTCTTC
medium-sized	NA	TRBV28	TRBJ1-2	CASSPPTGPFSGYTF	TGTGCCAGCAGTCCGCCGACAGGCCCGTTCAGCGGCTACACCTTC
many	TRBD1	TRBV6-5	TRBJ2-1	CASSRDRARYNEQFF	TGTGCCAGCAGCCGCGACAGGGCTCGCTACAATGAGCAGTTCTTC
many	TRBD2	TRBV5-1	TRBJ2-3	CASSSPGTSRSGTDTQYF	TGCGCCAGCAGCTCCCCCGGGACTAGTCGATCGGGCACAGATACGCAGTATTTT
few	NA	TRBV20-1	TRBJ2-4	CSARKEGAKNIQYF	TGCAGTGCTAGAAAGGAAGGAGCCAAAAACATTCAGTACTTC
many	TRBD1	TRBV9	TRBJ2-5	CASSNAPGQQETQYF	TGTGCCAGCAGCAACGCGCCGGGACAGCAAGAGACCCAGTACTTC
many	NA	TRBV18	TRBJ1-5	CASSLNRAEGRKGQPQHF	TGTGCCAGCTCACTGAACAGGGCGGAGGGACGTAAAGGTCAGCCCCAGCATTTT
many	NA	TRBV10-3	TRBJ2-5	CAISAGAGETQYF	TGTGCCATCAGTGCAGGGGCAGGAGAGACCCAGTACTTC
many	NA	TRBV18	TRBJ2-1	CASSPPSGYNEQFF	TGTGCCAGCTCACCTCCATCAGGTTACAATGAGCAGTTCTTC
few	NA	TRBV7-2	TRBJ2-7	CASSADWGGSYEQYF	TGTGCCAGCAGCGCGGACTGGGGTGGATCCTACGAGCAGTACTTC
many	TRBD1	TRBV20-1	TRBJ2-5	CSAHPGQGIQETQYF	TGCAGTGCTCATCCAGGACAGGGAATACAAGAGACCCAGTACTTC
many	NA	TRBV18	TRBJ2-3	CASSHSGTTDTQYF	TGTGCCAGCTCACACAGCGGAACCACAGATACGCAGTATTTT
medium-sized	NA	TRBV4-3	TRBJ2-7	CASSQDYQHEQYF	TGCGCCAGCAGCCAAGACTACCAACACGAGCAGTACTTC
many	TRBD2	TRBV7-2	TRBJ2-7	CASSLVVLAGDEQYF	TGTGCCAGCAGCTTAGTAGTTCTAGCGGGAGACGAGCAGTACTTC
few	NA	TRBV18	TRBJ1-2	CASSPGSDYGYTF	TGTGCCAGCTCACCAGGGTCAGACTATGGCTACACCTTC
NA	NA	TRBV7-2	TRBJ2-4	CASSLQGNLAKNIQYF	TGTGCCAGCAGCTTGCAGGGGAACCTAGCCAAAAACATTCAGTACTTC
NA	TRBD2	TRBV6-1	TRBJ2-3	CASSDRGGSHFTDTQYF	TGTGCCAGCAGTGACAGAGGCGGGAGTCACTTCACAGATACGCAGTATTTT
few	NA	TRBV3-1	TRBJ2-7	CASSLKDSSYEQYF	TGTGCCAGCAGCCTTAAGGACTCCTCCTACGAGCAGTACTTC
NA	TRBD2	TRBV7-3	TRBJ2-1	CASSLAGDIAYEQFF	TGTGCCAGCAGCTTAGCGGGAGACATAGCGTATGAGCAGTTCTTC
NA	TRBD2	TRBV12-3/TRBV12-4	TRBJ2-3	CASSFGIAGGQSGTDTQYF	TGTGCCAGCAGTTTCGGTATAGCGGGAGGGCAGTCGGGCACAGATACGCAGTATTTT
NA	NA	TRBV12-3/TRBV12-4	TRBJ1-5	CASSREADQPQHF	TGTGCCAGCAGCCGGGAAGCCGATCAGCCCCAGCATTTT
many	NA	TRBV20-1	TRBJ1-5	CSARVLSNQPQHF	TGCAGTGCTAGAGTATTGAGCAATCAGCCCCAGCATTTT